This T cell receptor (beta chain) emerged from a study of CD8+CD57+ T cells in acquired aplastic anemia. Overall study results and limits: Approximately 28 CD8+ CDR3 sequences were shared between patients and controls.

The TCR beta profiling, which covered VDJ combination and CDR3 sequence, was carried out using genomic DNA as the template. TCRdb fed the reads into MiXCR, producing one record per CDR3 protein. The sample shows roughly 120,000 distinct CDR3 sequences, under 60% of them seen only once. As to this clonotype: Its specificity is not known.

Only patients with CD8+CD57+ cell expansion on flow cytometry were chosen for sequencing. With 3 bases removed from V and 1 base from J, the gap between germline ends came to 6 bases. The CDR3 is 13 residues long. Germline V gives CDR1 WSHSY, CDR2 SAAADI. The receptor was isolated from a human donor with aplastic anemia. Sequencing was done on a sample of sorted CD4+, CD8+, or CD8+CD57+ T cells (not recorded which) from PBMCs. This chain joins TRBV10-2 and TRBJ1-1, with D uncertain. CDR3 loop: CASSDRRNTEAFF. DNA of the CDR3: TGCGCCAGCAGTGACAGGCGGAACACTGAAGCTTTCTTT.